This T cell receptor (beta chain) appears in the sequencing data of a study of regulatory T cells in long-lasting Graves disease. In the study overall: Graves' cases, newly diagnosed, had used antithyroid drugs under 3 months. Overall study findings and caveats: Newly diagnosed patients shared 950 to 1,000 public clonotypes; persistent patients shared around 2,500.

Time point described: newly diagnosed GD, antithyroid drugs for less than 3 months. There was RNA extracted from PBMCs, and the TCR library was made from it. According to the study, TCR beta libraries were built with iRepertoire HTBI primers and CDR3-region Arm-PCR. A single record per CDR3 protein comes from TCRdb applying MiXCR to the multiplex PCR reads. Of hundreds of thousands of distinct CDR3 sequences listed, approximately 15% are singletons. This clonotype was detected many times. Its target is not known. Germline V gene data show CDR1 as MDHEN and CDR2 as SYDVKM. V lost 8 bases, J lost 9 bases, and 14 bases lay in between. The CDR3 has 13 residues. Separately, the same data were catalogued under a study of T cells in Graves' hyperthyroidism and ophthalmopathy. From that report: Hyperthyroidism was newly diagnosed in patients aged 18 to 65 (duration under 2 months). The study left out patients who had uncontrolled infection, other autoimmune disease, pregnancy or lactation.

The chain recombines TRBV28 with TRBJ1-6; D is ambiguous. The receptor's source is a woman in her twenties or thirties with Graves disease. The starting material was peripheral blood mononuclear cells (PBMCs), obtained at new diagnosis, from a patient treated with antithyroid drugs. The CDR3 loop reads CASGRVRISPLHF. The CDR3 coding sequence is TGTGCCAGCGGGCGGGTTAGAATTTCACCCCTCCACTTT.